This T cell receptor (beta chain) was identified in a study of T-cell reconstitution after alpha-beta-depleted transplantation in children. CDR3 length: 12 amino acids. With 4 bases removed from V and 9 bases from J, the gap between germline ends came to 11 bases. Germline V gives CDR1 SGHRS, CDR2 YFSETQ. Preparation of the TCRbeta library used unique molecular identifiers. Using its own MiXCR run on the PCR reads, TCRdb lists one record per CDR3 protein. This sample has approximately 400,000 distinct CDR3 sequences; roughly 11% occur once, and the top ten carry 5% to 6.5%. In this sample, this clonotype turned up a few times.

V and J are TRBV5-1 and TRBJ2-1; D remains ambiguous. This material consisted of PBMCs from the stem cell graft donor, taken from the stem cell graft. This TCR was recovered from a human donor who donated a stem cell graft to a child with acute myeloid leukemia. The CDR3 loop is CASSTSRIEQFF. The CDR3, as DNA: TGCGCCAGCAGCACCTCTAGAATTGAGCAGTTCTTC.